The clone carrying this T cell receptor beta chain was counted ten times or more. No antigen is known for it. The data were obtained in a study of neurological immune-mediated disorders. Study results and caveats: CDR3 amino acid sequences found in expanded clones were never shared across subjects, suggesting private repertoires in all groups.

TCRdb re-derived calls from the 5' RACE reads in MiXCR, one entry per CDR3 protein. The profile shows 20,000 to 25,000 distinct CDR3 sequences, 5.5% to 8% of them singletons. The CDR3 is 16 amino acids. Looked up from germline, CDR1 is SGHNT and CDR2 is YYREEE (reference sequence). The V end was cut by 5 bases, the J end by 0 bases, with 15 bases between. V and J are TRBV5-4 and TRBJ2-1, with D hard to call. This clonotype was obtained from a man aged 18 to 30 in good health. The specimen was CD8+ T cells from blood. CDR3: CASRESPIFSYNEQFF. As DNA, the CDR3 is TGTGCCAGCAGGGAAAGCCCTATCTTCTCCTACAATGAGCAGTTCTTC.